What follows are 9 T cell receptor beta chains derived from one specimen sequenced in a study of blood T cell repertoires in COVID-19. Sequencing was performed with immunoSEQ multiplex PCR; in TCRdb, only in-frame clones are kept and a portion is missing. This table holds some 150,000 clones, 87% found once. The sequenced sample was peripheral blood. These receptor sequences come from a woman in her fifties or sixties who had recovered from COVID-19.

This chain joins TRBV7-3 and TRBJ2-3, with 10 positions matching TRBD1. Germline V gene data show CDR1 as SGHTA and CDR2 as FQGTGA. V lost 3 bases, J lost 5 bases, and 5 bases stayed unmatched. This CDR3 region has 15 residues. Here the CDR3 DNA reads TGTGCCAGCAGCTTTAATGGACAGGGGGTAGATACGCAGTATTTT. It encodes CASSFNGQGVDTQYF.

The chain joins TRBV4-3 to TRBJ1-1, with unresolved D. The V end was cut by 0 bases, the J end by 4 bases, with 12 bases between. Germline V gene lookup returns CDR1 LGHNA and CDR2 YSLEER. The length of the CDR3 is 15 residues. CDR3 protein: CASSQDRVSGTEAFF. CDR3 DNA: TGCGCCAGCAGCCAAGATCGGGTCTCTGGCACTGAAGCTTTCTTT.

The chain combines TRBV19 with TRBJ1-5; D unresolved. This CDR3 has 14 residues. Per the germline V gene, CDR1 is LNHDA and CDR2 is SQIVND (reference sequence). V lost 6 bases to trimming and J lost 4 bases, with 13 bases between them. The CDR3 coding sequence is TGTGCCAGTAGGTTGGGAGGGCGGAATCAGCCCCAGCATTTT. Protein product: CASRLGGRNQPQHF.

This clone was recorded a few times. V and J are TRBV11-2 and TRBJ2-3, with 10 bases that match TRBD1. The V and J ends lost 7 bases and 6 bases, in that order; junction bases with no gene match: 4. Germline CDR1 reads SGHAT; CDR2 reads FQNNGV. This CDR3 comprises 13 residues. Here the CDR3 DNA reads TGTGCCAGCACCAGACAGGGGGCCGATACGCAGTATTTT. It translates to CASTRQGADTQYF.

The DNA of the CDR3 is TGCGCCAGCAGCCCCGGACAGGGTAGCAATCAGCCCCAGCATTTT. Encoded protein: CASSPGQGSNQPQHF. The rearrangement uses TRBV5-1 and TRBJ1-5; 8 nucleotides agree with TRBD1. The V and J ends lost 4 bases and 0 bases, in that order; junction bases with no gene match: 3. Germline V lookup: CDR1 SGHRS, CDR2 YFSETQ. CDR3 length: 15 residues.

This clone was detected a few times. The chain uses TRBV7-8 and TRBJ2-7; D might be TRBD2 (5 bases). The CDR3 has 14 amino acids. Germline assignment: CDR1 SGHVS and CDR2 FQNEAQ. V was pared by 1 base and J by 3 bases, with 10 bases between. CDR3 loop: CASSLELGGYEQYF. CDR3 DNA sequence: TGTGCCAGCAGCTTAGAGTTAGGAGGCTACGAGCAGTACTTC.

The V gene is TRBV4-1, the J gene TRBJ2-5, with D unresolved. The CDR3 runs 12 residues. V was trimmed by 2 bases and J by 5 bases, leaving 6 bases between them. Germline-derived CDR1 and CDR2 are MGHRA and YSYEKL. CDR3 sequence (DNA): TGCGCCAGCAGCCAATCCCAGGAGACCCAGTACTTC. This gives the protein CASSQSQETQYF.

DNA of the CDR3: TGTGCCAGCAGTTCTCAACTAGCGGGGGGGCCCGACAATGAGCAGTTCTTC. It is translated as CASSSQLAGGPDNEQFF. The chain carries TRBV2 and TRBJ2-1, with 13 bases matching TRBD2. This CDR3 has 17 amino acids. Trimming at V came to 5 bases and at J to 5 bases, leaving 9 bases not matched to a gene. Germline CDR1 SNHLY, CDR2 FYNNEI.

The V gene is TRBV6-5, the J gene TRBJ1-3; possible D gene TRBD1, 6 bases. Trimming took off 7 bases at V and 0 bases at J, with 13 bases between the two ends. The CDR3 loop spans 15 amino acids. Germline CDR1 reads MNHEY; CDR2 reads SVGAGI. CDR3 in amino acids: CASTQGPSSGNTIYF. DNA for the CDR3: TGTGCCAGCACACAGGGACCCTCCTCTGGAAACACCATATATTTT.